This TCR beta chain is from a study of siplizumab effects on memory and regulatory T cells. Germline CDR1 SGHAT, CDR2 FQNNGV. Trimming cost V 1 base and J 5 bases, with 15 bases left between them. There are 16 residues in the CDR3. As for this clone: The target antigen is unknown.

Study-wide points: Alloreactive sequences tracing back to unstimulated CD4+ memory cells fell significantly with siplizumab. Naive T cells were seen as more diverse than memory cells and as major alloresponse contributors. Only a minor fraction of alloreactive clones mapped to unstimulated subsets.

TCRdb keeps only in-frame clones here, not all; method: immunoSEQ multiplex PCR. The data hold approximately 92,000 clones, with 90% to 95% observed a single time. V usage is TRBV11-2 and J usage is TRBJ2-4; D may correspond to TRBD1 or TRBD2 (6 bases each). What was sequenced was non-Treg CD4+ T cells sorted from blood. This clonotype was obtained from a human donor in good health. CDR3 in amino acids: CASSLVSRGPENIQYF. CDR3 bases: TGTGCCAGCAGCTTAGTTAGTCGGGGGCCGGAAAACATTCAGTACTTC.